Sequencing of this T cell receptor (beta chain) was carried out in a study of blood T cell repertoires in COVID-19. Study overall: PBMCs, B-cell-depleted T cells, or T cells provided the cDNA or gDNA that made up the material.

The V and J ends lost 2 bases and 10 bases, in that order; junction bases with no gene match: 9. CDR3 length equals 15 residues. Germline V lookup: CDR1 SGHDT, CDR2 YYEEEE. Per the study methods: Estimation of nucleated cell counts was performed using reference gene primer amplification. Some clones are missing from TCRdb's copy, which holds only in-frame ones; the method was immunoSEQ multiplex PCR. The V and J calls and the clone size are those of that table, but D and trimming were determined from the DNA. The table records 150,000 to 200,000 clones, 86% of them present only once. Sequenced: peripheral blood. This TCR derives from a woman aged 80 or older in a cohort sampled during active or convalescent COVID-19. The chain has TRBV5-6 and TRBJ1-4; TRBD1 matches at 9 bases. CDR3 DNA sequence: TGTGCCAGCAGCTTTCAGGGACAGGGAAAGGGAAAACTGTTTTTT. Protein product: CASSFQGQGKGKLFF. The full variable domain, rest sourced from reference TRBV5-6 and TRBJ1-4, is DAGVTQSPTHLIKTRGQQVTLRCSPKSGHDTVSWYQQALGQGPQFIFQYYEEEERQRGNFPDRFSGHQFPNYSSELNVNALLLGDSALYLCASSFQGQGKGKLFFGSGTQLSVL.